This T cell receptor (beta chain) derives from a study of beta chain features in type 1 diabetes. Sequenced material consisted of expressed TCRB transcripts (all of the isolated RNA was reverse transcribed). The method was immunoSEQ multiplex PCR; TCRdb's version includes in-frame clones alone and lacks a portion of them. The sample includes around 340,000 clones, 15% to 20% of them seen just once. V was trimmed by 3 bases and J by 0 bases, leaving 9 bases between them. The CDR3 is 14 residues long. Germline V gives CDR1 KGHSH, CDR2 LQKENI. V and J are TRBV18 and TRBJ2-7; no reliable D call. The origin of this receptor is a woman aged 18-35 years in good health. The sample comprised naive CD4+ T cells from blood. CDR3 sequence (DNA): TGTGCCAGCTCACCCTCGGCGGTCTCCTACGAGCAGTACTTC. This encodes CASSPSAVSYEQYF.